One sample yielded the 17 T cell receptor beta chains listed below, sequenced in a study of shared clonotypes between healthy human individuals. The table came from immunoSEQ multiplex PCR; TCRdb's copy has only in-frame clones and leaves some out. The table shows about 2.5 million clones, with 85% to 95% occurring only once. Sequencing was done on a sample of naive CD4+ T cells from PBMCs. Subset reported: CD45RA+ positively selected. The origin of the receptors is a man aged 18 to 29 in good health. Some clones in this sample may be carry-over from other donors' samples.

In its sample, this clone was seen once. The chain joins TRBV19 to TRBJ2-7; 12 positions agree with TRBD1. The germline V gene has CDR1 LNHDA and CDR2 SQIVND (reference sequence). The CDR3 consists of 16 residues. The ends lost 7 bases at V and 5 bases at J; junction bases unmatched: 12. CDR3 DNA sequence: TGTGCCAGTAATAGGCTGGGGACAGGGGGCTTGAACGAGCAGTACTTC. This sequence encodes CASNRLGTGGLNEQYF.

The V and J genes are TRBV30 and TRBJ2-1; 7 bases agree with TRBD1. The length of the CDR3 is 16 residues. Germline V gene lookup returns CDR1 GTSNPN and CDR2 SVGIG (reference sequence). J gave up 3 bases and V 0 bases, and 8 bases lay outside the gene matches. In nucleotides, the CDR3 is TGTGCCTGGAGTGTACTTGGCAGGGGGTACTACAATGAGCAGTTCTTC. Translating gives CAWSVLGRGYYNEQFF.

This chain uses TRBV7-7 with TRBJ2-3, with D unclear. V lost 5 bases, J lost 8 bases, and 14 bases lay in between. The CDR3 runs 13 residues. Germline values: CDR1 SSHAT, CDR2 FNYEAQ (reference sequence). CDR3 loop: CASSEDIMGTQYF. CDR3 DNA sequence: TGTGCCAGCAGCGAGGATATCATGGGTACGCAGTATTTT.

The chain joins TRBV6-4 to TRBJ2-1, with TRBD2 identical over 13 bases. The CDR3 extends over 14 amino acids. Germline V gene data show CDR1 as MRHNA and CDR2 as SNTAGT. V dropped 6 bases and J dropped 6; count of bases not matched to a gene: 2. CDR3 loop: CASRTSGRCNEQFF. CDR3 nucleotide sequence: TGTGCCAGCAGGACTAGCGGGAGGTGCAATGAGCAGTTCTTC.

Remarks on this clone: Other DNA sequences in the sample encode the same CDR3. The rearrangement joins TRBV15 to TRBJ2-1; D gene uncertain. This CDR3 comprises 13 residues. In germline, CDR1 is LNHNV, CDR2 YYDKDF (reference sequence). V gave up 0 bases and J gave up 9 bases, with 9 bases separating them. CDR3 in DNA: TGTGCCACCAGCAGAGATCCGGCCGGTGAGCAGTTCTTC. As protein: CATSRDPAGEQFF.

This CDR3 is CASSLSGIQETQYF. In DNA form, the CDR3 reads TGTGCCAGCAGTTTAAGTGGGATCCAAGAGACCCAGTACTTC. The chain is built from TRBV28 and TRBJ2-5, with no clear D. The CDR3 has 14 residues. The ends were cut back, 2 bases at V and 1 base at J, with 8 bases in the middle. Germline CDR1 and CDR2: MDHEN and SYDVKM.

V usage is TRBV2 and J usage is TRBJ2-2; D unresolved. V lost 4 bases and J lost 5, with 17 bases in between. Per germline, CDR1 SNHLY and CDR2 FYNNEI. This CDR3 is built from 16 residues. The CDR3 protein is CASSVQDQRRTGELFF. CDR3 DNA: TGTGCCAGCAGTGTCCAGGATCAAAGGCGAACCGGGGAGCTGTTTTTT. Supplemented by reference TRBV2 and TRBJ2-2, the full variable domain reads EPEVTQTPSHQVTQMGQEVILRCVPISNHLYFYWYRQILGQKVEFLVSFYNNEISEKSEIFDDQFSVERPDGSNFTLKIRSTKLEDSAMYFCASSVQDQRRTGELFFGEGSRLTVL.

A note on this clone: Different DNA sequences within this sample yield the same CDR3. CDR3 protein: CASSYQRGADTQYF. As DNA, the CDR3 is TGTGCCAGCAGCTATCAGCGGGGGGCAGATACGCAGTATTTT. V usage is TRBV7-2 and J usage is TRBJ2-3; the match to TRBD2 covers 9 bases. The V gene's germline CDR1 is SGHTA and CDR2 FQGNSA. V shed 4 bases, J shed 4 bases, and the junction held 3 bases outside the gene matches. The CDR3 has 14 residues.

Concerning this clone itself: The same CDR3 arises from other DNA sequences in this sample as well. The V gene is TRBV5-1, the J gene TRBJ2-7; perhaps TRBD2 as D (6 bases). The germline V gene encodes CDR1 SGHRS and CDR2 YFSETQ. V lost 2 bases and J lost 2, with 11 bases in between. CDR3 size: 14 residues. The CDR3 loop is CASSFSGSPYEQYF. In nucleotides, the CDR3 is TGCGCCAGCAGCTTTTCCGGGAGCCCCTACGAGCAGTACTTC.

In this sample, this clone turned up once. The CDR3 DNA sequence: TGTGCCAGCAGCGTAGGGTGGGGGGATCTAGGCAATCAGCCCCAGCATTTT. As protein: CASSVGWGDLGNQPQHF. This chain uses TRBV9 with TRBJ1-5; D might be TRBD1 (5 bases). Trimming removed 0 bases from V and 2 bases from J, with 15 bases in between. The CDR3 is made up of 17 amino acids. CDR1 SGDLS and CDR2 YYNGEE come from the germline V gene.

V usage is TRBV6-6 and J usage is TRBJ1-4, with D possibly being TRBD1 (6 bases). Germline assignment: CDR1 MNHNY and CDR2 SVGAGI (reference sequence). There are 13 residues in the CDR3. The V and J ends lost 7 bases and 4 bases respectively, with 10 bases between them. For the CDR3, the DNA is TGTGCCAGCATGGGGGCGAATAATGAAAAACTGTTTTTT. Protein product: CASMGANNEKLFF.

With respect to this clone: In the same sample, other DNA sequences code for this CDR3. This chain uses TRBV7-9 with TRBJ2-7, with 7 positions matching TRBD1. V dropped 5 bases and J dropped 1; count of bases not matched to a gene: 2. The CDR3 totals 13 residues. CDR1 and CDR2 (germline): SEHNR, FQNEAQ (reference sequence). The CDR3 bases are TGTGCCAGCAGCGGACAGGCATCCTACGAGCAGTACTTC. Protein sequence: CASSGQASYEQYF.

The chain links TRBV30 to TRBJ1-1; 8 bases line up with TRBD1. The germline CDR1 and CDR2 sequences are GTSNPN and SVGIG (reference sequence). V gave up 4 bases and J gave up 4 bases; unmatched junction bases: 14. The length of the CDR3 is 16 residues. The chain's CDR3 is CAWTTGTGRLVTEAFF. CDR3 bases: TGTGCCTGGACAACCGGGACAGGAAGGTTGGTCACTGAAGCTTTCTTT.

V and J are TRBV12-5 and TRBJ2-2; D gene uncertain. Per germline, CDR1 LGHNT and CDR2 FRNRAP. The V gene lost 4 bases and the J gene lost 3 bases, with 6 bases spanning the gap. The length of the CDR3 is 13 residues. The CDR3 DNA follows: TGTGCTAGTGGTTCAACATACACCGGGGAGCTGTTTTTT. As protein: CASGSTYTGELFF.

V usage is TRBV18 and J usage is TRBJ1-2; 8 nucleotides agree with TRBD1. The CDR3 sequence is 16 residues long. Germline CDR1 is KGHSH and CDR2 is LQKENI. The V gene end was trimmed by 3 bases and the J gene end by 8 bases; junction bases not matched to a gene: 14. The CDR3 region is CASSPGQEYSMEGYTF. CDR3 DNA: TGTGCCAGCTCACCGGGACAGGAGTACTCTATGGAAGGCTACACCTTC.

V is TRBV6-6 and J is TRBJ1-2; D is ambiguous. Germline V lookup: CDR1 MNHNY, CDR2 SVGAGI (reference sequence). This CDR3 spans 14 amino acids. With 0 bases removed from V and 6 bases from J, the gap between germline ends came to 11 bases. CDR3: CASSYSEAPHGYTF. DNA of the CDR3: TGTGCCAGCAGTTACTCGGAGGCTCCCCATGGCTACACCTTC.

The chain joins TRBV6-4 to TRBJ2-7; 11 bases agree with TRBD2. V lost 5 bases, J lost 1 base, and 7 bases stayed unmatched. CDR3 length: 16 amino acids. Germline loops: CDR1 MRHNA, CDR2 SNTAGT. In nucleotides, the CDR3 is TGTGCCAGCAGTCCGAAGGGACTAGCGGCTTCCTACGAGCAGTACTTC. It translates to CASSPKGLAASYEQYF.